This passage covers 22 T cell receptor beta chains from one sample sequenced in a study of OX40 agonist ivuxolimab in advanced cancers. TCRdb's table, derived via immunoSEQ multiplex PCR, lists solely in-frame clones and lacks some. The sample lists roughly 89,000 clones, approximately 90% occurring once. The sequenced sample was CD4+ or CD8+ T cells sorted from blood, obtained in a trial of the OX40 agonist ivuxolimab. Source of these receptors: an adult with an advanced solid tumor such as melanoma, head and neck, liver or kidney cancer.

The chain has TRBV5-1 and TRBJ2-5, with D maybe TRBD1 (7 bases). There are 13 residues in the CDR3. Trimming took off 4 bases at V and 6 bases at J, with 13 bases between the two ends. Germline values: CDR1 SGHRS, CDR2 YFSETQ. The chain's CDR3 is CASSGGGRKTQYF. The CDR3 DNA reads TGCGCCAGCAGCGGAGGGGGCAGGAAGACCCAGTACTTC.

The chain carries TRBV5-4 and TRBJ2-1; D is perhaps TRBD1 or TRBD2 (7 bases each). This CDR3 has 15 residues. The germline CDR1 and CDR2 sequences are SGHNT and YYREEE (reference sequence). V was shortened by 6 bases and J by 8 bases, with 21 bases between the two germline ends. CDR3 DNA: TGTGCCAGCACCCCCGGGGGAGGGGGCAGATATGAGCAGTTCTTC. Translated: CASTPGGGGRYEQFF.

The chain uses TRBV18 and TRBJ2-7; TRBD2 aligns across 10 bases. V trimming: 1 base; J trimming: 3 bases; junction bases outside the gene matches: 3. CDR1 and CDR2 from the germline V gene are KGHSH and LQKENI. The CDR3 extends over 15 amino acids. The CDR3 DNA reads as TGTGCCAGCTCACCACGAGGACTAGCGGACTACGAGCAGTACTTC. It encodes CASSPRGLADYEQYF.

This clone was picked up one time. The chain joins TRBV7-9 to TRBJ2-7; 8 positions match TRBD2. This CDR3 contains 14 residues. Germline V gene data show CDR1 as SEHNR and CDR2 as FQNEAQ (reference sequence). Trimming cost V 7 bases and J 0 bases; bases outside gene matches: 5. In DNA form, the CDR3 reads TGTGCCAGCACCCAGACTAGCGCCTCCTACGAGCAGTACTTC. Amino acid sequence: CASTQTSASYEQYF.

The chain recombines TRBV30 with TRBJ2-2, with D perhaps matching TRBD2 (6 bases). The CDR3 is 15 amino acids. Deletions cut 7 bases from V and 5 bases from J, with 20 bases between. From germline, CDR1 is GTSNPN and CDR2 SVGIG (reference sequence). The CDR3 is CAYLDSGKQTGELFF. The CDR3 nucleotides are TGTGCCTACTTAGATAGCGGAAAGCAAACCGGGGAGCTGTTTTTT.

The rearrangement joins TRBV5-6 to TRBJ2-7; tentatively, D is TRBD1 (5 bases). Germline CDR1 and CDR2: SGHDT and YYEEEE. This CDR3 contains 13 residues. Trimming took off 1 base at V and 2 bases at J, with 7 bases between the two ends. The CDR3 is CASSLRGPYEQYF. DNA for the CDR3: TGTGCCAGCAGCTTGAGGGGTCCCTACGAGCAGTACTTC.

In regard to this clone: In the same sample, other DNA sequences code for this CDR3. The CDR3 loop reads CSAGSYEQYF. The CDR3 coding sequence is TGCAGTGCCGGATCCTACGAGCAGTACTTC. The rearrangement joins TRBV20-1 to TRBJ2-7; D is ambiguous. The germline V and J ends were trimmed by 6 bases and 1 base, with 4 bases remaining between them. The V gene's germline CDR1 is DFQATT and CDR2 SNEGSKA (reference sequence). The CDR3 runs to 10 residues.

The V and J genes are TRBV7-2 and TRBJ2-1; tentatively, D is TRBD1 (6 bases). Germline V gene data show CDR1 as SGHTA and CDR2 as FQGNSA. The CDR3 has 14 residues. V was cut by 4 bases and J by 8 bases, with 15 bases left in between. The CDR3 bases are TGTGCCAGCAGCTCCAGGGGCAGGTGGGATGAGCAGTTCTTC. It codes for CASSSRGRWDEQFF.

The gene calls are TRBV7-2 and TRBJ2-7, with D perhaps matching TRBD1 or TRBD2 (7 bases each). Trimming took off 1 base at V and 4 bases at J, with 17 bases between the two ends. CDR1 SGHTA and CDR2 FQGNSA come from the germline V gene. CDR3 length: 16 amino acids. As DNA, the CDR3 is TGTGCCAGCAGCTTAGGGGGGGGGACAGCCCCTTACGAGCAGTACTTC. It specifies CASSLGGGTAPYEQYF.

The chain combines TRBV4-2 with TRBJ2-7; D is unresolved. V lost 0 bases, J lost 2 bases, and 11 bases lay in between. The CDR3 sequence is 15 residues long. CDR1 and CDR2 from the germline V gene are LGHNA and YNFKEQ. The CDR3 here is CASSQDISPTYEQYF. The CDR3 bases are TGTGCCAGCAGCCAAGATATATCTCCTACCTACGAGCAGTACTTC.

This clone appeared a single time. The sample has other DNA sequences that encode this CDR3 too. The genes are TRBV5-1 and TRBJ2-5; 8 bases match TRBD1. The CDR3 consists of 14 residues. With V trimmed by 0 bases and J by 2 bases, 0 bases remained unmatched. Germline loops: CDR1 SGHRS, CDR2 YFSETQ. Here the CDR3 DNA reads TGCGCCAGCAGCTTGGGACAGGGGCAAGAGACCCAGTACTTC. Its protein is CASSLGQGQETQYF.

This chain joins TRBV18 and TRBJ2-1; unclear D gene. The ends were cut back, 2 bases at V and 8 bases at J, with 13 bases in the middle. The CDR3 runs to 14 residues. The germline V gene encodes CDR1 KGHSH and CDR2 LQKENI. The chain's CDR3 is CASSPAVGLDEQFF. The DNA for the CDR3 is TGTGCCAGCTCACCAGCGGTGGGTTTAGATGAGCAGTTCTTC.

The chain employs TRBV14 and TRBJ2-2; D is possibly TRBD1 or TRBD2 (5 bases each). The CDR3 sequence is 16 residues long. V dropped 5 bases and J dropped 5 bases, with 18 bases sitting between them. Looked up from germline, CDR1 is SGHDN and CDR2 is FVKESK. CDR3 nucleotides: TGTGCCAGCAGCTTCGGAATGAGAGGGGCGACCGGGGAGCTGTTTTTT. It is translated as CASSFGMRGATGELFF.

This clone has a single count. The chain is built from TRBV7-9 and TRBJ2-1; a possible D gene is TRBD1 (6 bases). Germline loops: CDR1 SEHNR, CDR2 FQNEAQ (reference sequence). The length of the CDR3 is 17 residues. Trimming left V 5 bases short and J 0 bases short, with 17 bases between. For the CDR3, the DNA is TGTGCCAGCAGCCCTTTAACAGGGTTGAGCTCCTACAATGAGCAGTTCTTC. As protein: CASSPLTGLSSYNEQFF.

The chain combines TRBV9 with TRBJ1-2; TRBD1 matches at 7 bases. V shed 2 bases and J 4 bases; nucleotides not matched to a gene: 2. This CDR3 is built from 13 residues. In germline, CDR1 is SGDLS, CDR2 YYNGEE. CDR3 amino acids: CASSVRGRYGYTF. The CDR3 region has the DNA TGTGCCAGCAGCGTGAGGGGGCGCTATGGCTACACCTTC.

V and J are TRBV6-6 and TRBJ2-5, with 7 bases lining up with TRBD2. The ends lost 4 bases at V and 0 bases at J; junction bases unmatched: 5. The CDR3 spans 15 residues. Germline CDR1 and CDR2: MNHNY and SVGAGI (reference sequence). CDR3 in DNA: TGTGCCAGCAGTTCCCCCGGGGGGTACCAAGAGACCCAGTACTTC. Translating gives CASSSPGGYQETQYF.

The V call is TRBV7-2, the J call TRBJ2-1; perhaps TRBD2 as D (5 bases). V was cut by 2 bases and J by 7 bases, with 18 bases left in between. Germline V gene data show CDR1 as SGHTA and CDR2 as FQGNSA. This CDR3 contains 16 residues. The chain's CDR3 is CASSLRASLNRNEQFF. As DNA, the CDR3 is TGTGCCAGCAGCTTACGTGCTAGCCTAAACCGGAATGAGCAGTTCTTC.

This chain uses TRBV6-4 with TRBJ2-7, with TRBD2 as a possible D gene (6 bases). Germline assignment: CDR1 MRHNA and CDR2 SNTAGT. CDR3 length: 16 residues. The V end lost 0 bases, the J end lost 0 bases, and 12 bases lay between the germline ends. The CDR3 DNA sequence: TGTGCCAGCAGTGACTCCATACGGGGGAGCTCCTACGAGCAGTACTTC. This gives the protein CASSDSIRGSSYEQYF.

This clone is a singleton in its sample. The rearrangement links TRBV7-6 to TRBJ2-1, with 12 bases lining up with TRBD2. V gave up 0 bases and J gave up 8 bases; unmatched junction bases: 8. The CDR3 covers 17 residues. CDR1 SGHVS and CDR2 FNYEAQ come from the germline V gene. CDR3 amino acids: CASSLAQTSGSLDEQFF. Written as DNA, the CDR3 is TGTGCCAGCAGCTTAGCGCAGACTAGCGGGAGTCTAGATGAGCAGTTCTTC.

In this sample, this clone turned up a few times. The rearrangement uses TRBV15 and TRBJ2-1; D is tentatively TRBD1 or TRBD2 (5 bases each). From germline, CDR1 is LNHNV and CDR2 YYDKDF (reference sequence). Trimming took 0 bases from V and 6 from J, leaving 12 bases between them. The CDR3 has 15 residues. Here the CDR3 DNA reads TGTGCCACCAGCAGAGAGGGACGGCTGGGCAATGAGCAGTTCTTC. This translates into CATSREGRLGNEQFF. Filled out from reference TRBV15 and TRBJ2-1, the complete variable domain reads DAMVIQNPRYQVTQFGKPVTLSCSQTLNHNVMYWYQQKSSQAPKLLFHYYDKDFNNEADTPDNFQSRRPNTSFCFLDIRSPGLGDTAMYLCATSREGRLGNEQFFGPGTRLTVL.

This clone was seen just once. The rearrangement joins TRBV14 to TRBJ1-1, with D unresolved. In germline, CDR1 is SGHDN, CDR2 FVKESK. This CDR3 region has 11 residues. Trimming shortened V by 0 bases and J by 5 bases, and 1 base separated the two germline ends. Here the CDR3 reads CASSQETEAFF. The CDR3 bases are TGTGCCAGCAGCCAAGAAACTGAAGCTTTCTTT.

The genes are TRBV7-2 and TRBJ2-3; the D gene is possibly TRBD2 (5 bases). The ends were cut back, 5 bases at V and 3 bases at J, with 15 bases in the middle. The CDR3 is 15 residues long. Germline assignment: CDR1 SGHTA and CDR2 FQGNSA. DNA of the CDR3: TGTGCCAGCAGCCCGTGGCGGGCGGATACAGATACGCAGTATTTT. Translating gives CASSPWRADTDTQYF. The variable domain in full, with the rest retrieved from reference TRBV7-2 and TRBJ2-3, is GAGVSQSPSNKVTEKGKDVELRCDPISGHTALYWYRQSLGQGLEFLIYFQGNSAPDKSGLPSDRFSAERTGGSVSTLTIQRTQQEDSAVYLCASSPWRADTDTQYFGPGTRLTVL.